This T cell receptor beta chain was captured in a study of cytomegalovirus exposure and HLA in healthy donors. The study's findings and limits: In vitro data verified a few CMV-associated chains as specific for CMV antigens. Per published accounts, TCR beta sequences correctly predicted the HLA-A and HLA-B alleles of most subjects. It was reported that the classifier diagnosed cytomegalovirus status with high specificity and sensitivity in both the original and validation cohorts.

This CDR3 has 14 amino acids. From germline, CDR1 is SEHNR and CDR2 FQNEAQ (reference sequence). Trimming stripped 3 bases from V and 8 bases from J, with 15 bases between. Regarding donors, all were healthy bone marrow donors. Note on this clone: Its specificity is unknown.

The PCR employed 60 Vbeta primers together with 13 Jbeta primers. Libraries were prepared by immunoSEQ multiplex PCR; TCRdb keeps only in-frame clonotypes and omits some of them. This table holds roughly 120,000 clones, around three quarters found once. The specimen was PBMCs. J is TRBJ2-3 and V is TRBV7-9; tentatively, D is TRBD2 (6 bases). The TCR comes from a young man in good health and CMV-seropositive. The CDR3 region is CASSFRDFGGTQYF. The CDR3 coding sequence is TGTGCCAGCAGCTTCCGGGACTTCGGAGGTACGCAGTATTTT.